This T cell receptor (beta chain) was recovered during a study of T cells expressing NK-cell markers (dated by TCRdb to the early 2020s). About the study as a whole: Fewer than ten donors provided sorted CD3+CD56+NKG2C+, CD3+CD56+NKG2C- and CD3+CD56-NKG2C+ T-cell subsets, whose TCR beta-chain repertoires were profiled. Libraries were sequenced as 2 x 150 bp reads on Illumina HiSeq 2000/2500, MiSeq or NextSeq. Among the eight sequenced donors, only one was HCMV-seronegative, while the other seven were HCMV-seropositive. Randomly selected healthy volunteers, three men and five women, were used as the eight sequenced donors. General findings and caveats noted by the study authors: Those dominant clonotypes were again the most abundant among CD3+CD56-NKG2C+ cells in several donors, at roughly 25-65%. Whether the expanded NKG2C-expressing T cell clones were specific for HCMV antigens was left unclear. In six donors, the dominant CD3+CD56+NKG2C+ clonotypes were among the top 10 CD8+ clonotypes and accounted for about 1.0-7.0% of CD8+ T cells.

The CDR3 covers 13 residues, taking in both the cysteine and the phenylalanine. Only the protein sequence is given. According to the germline V gene, CDR1 reads SGHTA and CDR2 reads FQGNSA. On this clonotype itself: The antigen this receptor binds is unknown.

Sequencer: Illumina HiSeq 2000. The TCR beta cDNA libraries were made using 5'RACE template switching, a step that added both a universal primer site and unique molecular identifiers. cDNA synthesis was primed from the TCR beta constant segment and was followed by two successive PCR amplification steps. Per the original workflow: MIGEC was used to demultiplex reads and group reads by UMI, and MiTCR was used to assemble and quantify clonotypes. Only TCR cDNA sequences supported by at least two reads were kept to exclude erroneous sequences. The tcR package was used for downstream repertoire analysis, and clonotypes were matched across fractions by CDR3 nucleotide sequence plus V segment. VDJmatch was used to annotate antigen specificity against VDJdb, with one amino acid substitution in CDR3 permitted. Reads reprocessed by TCRdb are summarized as one entry per CDR3 protein sequence, and DNA is absent. The V and J calls shown here were made by TCRdb, not taken from the authors' results. For this sample, the table gives a few hundred thousand distinct CDR3 sequences. Around 4% of the sample is held by the ten biggest clonotypes.

HCMV-specific IgG was detected in serum with a commercial ELISA kit to determine HCMV serostatus. Peripheral blood mononuclear cells were isolated from blood by Ficoll density gradient centrifugation. The V and J genes are TRBV7-2 and TRBJ2-7; checking the TCRdb D call of TRBD1 is not possible without DNA. The origin of this receptor is a man aged 18 to 29 in good health. Donor details come from another sample of the same person, matched by shared clones. Sequencing input: blood T cells: a sorted CD56 or NKG2C T cell subset, CD4+ or CD8+ T cells, or bulk PBMC T cells (not recorded which). The CDR3 amino acid sequence is: CASSFHQGYEQYF.